One sample yielded the 3 T cell receptor beta chains listed below, sequenced in a study of T cell responses to AZD1222 COVID-19 vaccine. Method: immunoSEQ multiplex PCR; TCRdb's copy keeps in-frame clones and lacks some. The sample contains 150,000 to 190,000 clones, 90% of which appear only once. The sample in question was peripheral blood, obtained 28 days after the second AZD1222 dose. The receptors here all came from an adult who received the AZD1222 COVID-19 vaccine.

This clone was found a few times. The same CDR3 also results from other DNA sequences found in this sample. The chain combines TRBV3-1 (or the pseudogene TRBV3-2) with TRBJ1-6, with 7 bases matching TRBD1. Germline V gene sequence: CDR1 LGHDT, CDR2 YNNKEL (reference sequence). The CDR3 is made up of 14 amino acids. V gave up 4 bases and J gave up 10 bases; unmatched junction bases: 7. The chain's CDR3 is CASSRDSSRSPLHF. The CDR3 DNA reads as TGTGCCAGCAGCCGGGACAGCAGTCGGTCACCCCTCCACTTT.

J is TRBJ2-3 and V is TRBV6-6; D could derive from TRBD1 or TRBD2 (6 bases each). V was clipped by 6 bases and J by 2 bases, with 12 bases between them. This CDR3 contains 14 residues. Germline V lookup: CDR1 MNHNY, CDR2 SVGAGI (reference sequence). In nucleotides, the CDR3 is TGTGCCAGCAGCTTCTCGGGGGCCACAGATACGCAGTATTTT. Protein product: CASSFSGATDTQYF.

This chain joins TRBV2 and TRBJ1-5, with no clear D. Germline V CDR1 and CDR2: SNHLY, FYNNEI. The CDR3 spans 13 residues. V lost 3 bases to trimming and J lost 7 bases, with 10 bases between them. Written as DNA, the CDR3 is TGTGCCAGCAGTGATGGAGGGTACCAGCCCCAGCATTTT. It specifies CASSDGGYQPQHF.